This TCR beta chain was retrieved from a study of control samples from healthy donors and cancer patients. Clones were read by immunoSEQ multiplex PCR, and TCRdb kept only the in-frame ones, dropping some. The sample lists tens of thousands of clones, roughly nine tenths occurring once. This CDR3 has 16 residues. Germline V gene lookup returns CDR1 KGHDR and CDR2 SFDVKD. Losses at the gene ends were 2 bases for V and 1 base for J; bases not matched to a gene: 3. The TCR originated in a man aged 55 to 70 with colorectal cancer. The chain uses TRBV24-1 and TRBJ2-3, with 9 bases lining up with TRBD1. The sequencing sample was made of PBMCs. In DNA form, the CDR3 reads TGTGCCACCAGTGATTCCAGACAGGGGGGCACAGATACGCAGTATTTT. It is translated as CATSDSRQGGTDTQYF.